Described below is a single T cell receptor (beta chain) sequence and its context. Germline V gene sequence: CDR1 SGDLS, CDR2 YYNGEE. J lost 6 bases, V lost 0 bases, and 6 bases had no gene match. The CDR3 loop spans 17 amino acids. The authors' processing: Estimation of nucleated cell counts was performed using reference gene primer amplification. Assay used: immunoSEQ multiplex PCR; TCRdb lists only in-frame clones, some missing. Clonal size and the V and J genes are those of that table, whereas D and trimming came from the DNA. Found here are just over 95,000 clones, roughly 89% of them singletons; the top ten hold 15%. This sample stems from a study of blood T cell repertoires in COVID-19. Study overall: Samples taken during acute and convalescent COVID-19 were collected in the United States, Italy and Spain.

What was sequenced was peripheral blood. The V call is TRBV9, the J call TRBJ2-2; 12 bases match TRBD2. The receptor comes from a human donor in a cohort sampled during active COVID-19. CDR3: CASSVEASGRAAGELFF. CDR3 DNA sequence: TGTGCCAGCAGCGTAGAGGCTAGCGGGAGGGCAGCCGGGGAGCTGTTTTTT.